The next 14 T cell receptor beta chains were all read from a single sample in a study of blood T cell repertoires in COVID-19. TCRdb's table, derived via immunoSEQ multiplex PCR, lists solely in-frame clones and lacks some. The sample comprises about 130,000 clones, 75% to 90% of which are singletons, and 18% rests with the top ten. Sequenced input: PBMCs or T cells enriched from blood (not recorded which). The receptors shown here come from a man aged 25 to 40 who had recovered from COVID-19.

The chain recombines TRBV6-5 with TRBJ1-5; tentative D call: TRBD1 (6 bases). V was shortened by 2 bases and J by 10 bases, with 15 bases between the two germline ends. The CDR3 loop spans 14 amino acids. CDR1 MNHEY and CDR2 SVGAGI come from the germline V gene. DNA for the CDR3: TGTGCCAGCAGTTACGGGGGCAACGATTACCCCCAGCATTTT. This sequence encodes CASSYGGNDYPQHF.

J is TRBJ2-7 and V is TRBV28; 8 bases are shared with TRBD1. The ends lost 3 bases at V and 2 bases at J; junction bases unmatched: 9. This CDR3 contains 16 residues. CDR1 MDHEN and CDR2 SYDVKM come from the germline V gene. The CDR3, as DNA: TGTGCCAGCAGTTTTTATCGACAGGGGCCTCCCTACGAGCAGTACTTC. Residues: CASSFYRQGPPYEQYF. Drawing the rest from reference TRBV28 and TRBJ2-7, the complete variable domain is DVKVTQSSRYLVKRTGEKVFLECVQDMDHENMFWYRQDPGLGLRLIYFSYDVKMKEKGDIPEGYSVSREKKERFSLILESASTNQTSMYLCASSFYRQGPPYEQYFGPGTRLTVT.

The chain combines TRBV11-2 with TRBJ1-5; D unresolved. Germline CDR1 SGHAT, CDR2 FQNNGV. The CDR3 has 14 amino acids. The V end was cut by 0 bases, the J end by 2 bases, with 5 bases between. CDR3 nucleotide sequence: TGTGCCAGCAGCTTAGACATTGGCAATCAGCCCCAGCATTTT. It codes for CASSLDIGNQPQHF.

The chain joins TRBV7-9 to TRBJ1-1; possible D gene TRBD1, 6 bases. From germline, CDR1 is SEHNR and CDR2 FQNEAQ (reference sequence). The CDR3 loop spans 14 amino acids. Between the trimmed V and J ends, which lost 2 bases and 1 base, there was a span of 8 bases. The CDR3 nucleotides read TGTGCCAGCAGCTTAACGACAGGGAACACTGAAGCTTTCTTT. This sequence encodes CASSLTTGNTEAFF.

The chain uses TRBV28 and TRBJ2-5; 8 bases are shared with TRBD2. In germline, CDR1 is MDHEN, CDR2 SYDVKM. This CDR3 has 15 amino acids. The V gene end was trimmed by 5 bases and the J gene end by 5 bases; junction bases not matched to a gene: 10. For the CDR3, the DNA is TGTGCCAGCAGTGGGGCCGGGACTAGTGGGGAGACCCAGTACTTC. Amino acid sequence: CASSGAGTSGETQYF. Full variable domain (missing parts from reference TRBV28 and TRBJ2-5): DVKVTQSSRYLVKRTGEKVFLECVQDMDHENMFWYRQDPGLGLRLIYFSYDVKMKEKGDIPEGYSVSREKKERFSLILESASTNQTSMYLCASSGAGTSGETQYFGPGTRLLVL.

The chain employs TRBV12-3 or TRBV12-4 and TRBJ2-5; D remains unclear. There are 11 residues in the CDR3. V lost 6 bases and J lost 4, with 6 bases in between. This CDR3 reads CASSPGETQYF. The CDR3 DNA follows: TGTGCCAGCAGCCCCGGAGAGACCCAGTACTTC.

V usage is TRBV27 and J usage is TRBJ1-6; D remains ambiguous. The V gene's germline CDR1 is MNHEY and CDR2 SMNVEV (reference sequence). Deletions cut 2 bases from V and 3 bases from J, with 11 bases between. This CDR3 is 16 amino acids long. CDR3 in amino acids: CASSLVGGSYNSPLHF. In DNA, the CDR3 is TGTGCCAGCAGTTTAGTAGGCGGCAGCTATAATTCACCCCTCCACTTT.

This chain joins TRBV9 and TRBJ1-6; no clear D gene. The CDR3 is 16 amino acids. V was shortened by 0 bases and J by 0 bases, with 7 bases between the two germline ends. Germline V gives CDR1 SGDLS, CDR2 YYNGEE. The CDR3 loop is CASSVGESSYNSPLHF. As DNA, the CDR3 is TGTGCCAGCAGCGTAGGAGAGAGCTCCTATAATTCACCCCTCCACTTT. Full variable domain (remainder filled in from reference TRBV9 and TRBJ1-6): DSGVTQTPKHLITATGQRVTLRCSPRSGDLSVYWYQQSLDQGLQFLIQYYNGEERAKGNILERFSAQQFPDLHSELNLSSLELGDSALYFCASSVGESSYNSPLHFGNGTRLTVT.

The chain uses TRBV7-2 and TRBJ2-3, with TRBD2 matching 8 bases. V was pared by 8 bases and J by 3 bases, with 10 bases of the junction left unmatched. Germline loops: CDR1 SGHTA, CDR2 FQGNSA. The CDR3 is made up of 15 amino acids. CDR3 sequence reads: CASSRGGSLTDTQYF. DNA for the CDR3: TGTGCCAGCTCCCGGGGGGGGAGTTTGACAGATACGCAGTATTTT.

This clone was recorded a few times. The CDR3 sequence: CASSPGLGQGLIYGYTF. The CDR3 DNA is TGTGCCAGCAGCCCGGGACTCGGACAGGGTTTAATTTATGGCTACACCTTC. The chain carries TRBV5-6 and TRBJ1-2; TRBD1 matches 8 bases. Germline V lookup: CDR1 SGHDT, CDR2 YYEEEE. The CDR3 loop spans 17 amino acids. Unmatched junction bases numbered 16, after V lost 4 bases and J lost 5 bases.

V gene TRBV2 combines with J gene TRBJ2-2, with D possibly being TRBD2 (5 bases). V was shortened by 7 bases and J by 5 bases, with 20 bases between the two germline ends. Germline values: CDR1 SNHLY, CDR2 FYNNEI. This CDR3 has 16 amino acids. CDR3 residues: CASTRDRASVTGELFF. Written as DNA, the CDR3 is TGTGCCAGCACCCGGGATCGGGCGAGTGTAACCGGGGAGCTGTTTTTT.

V usage is TRBV10-3 and J usage is TRBJ1-2; perhaps TRBD1 as D (5 bases). CDR1 is ENHRY and CDR2 is SYGVKD in the germline V gene. This CDR3 contains 13 residues. The V and J ends lost 5 bases and 1 base respectively, with 8 bases between them. The CDR3 is CAISYDSNYGYTF. CDR3 bases: TGTGCCATCAGTTACGACAGTAACTATGGCTACACCTTC.

This clone was seen a few times. The chain joins TRBV5-4 to TRBJ1-6; 10 bases match TRBD1. The trim removed 2 bases at V and 8 bases at J, leaving 1 base unmatched. This CDR3 has 14 amino acids. CDR1 is SGHNT and CDR2 is YYREEE in the germline V gene (reference sequence). This CDR3 reads CASSFGTGDSPLHF. In nucleotides, the CDR3 is TGTGCCAGCAGCTTCGGGACAGGGGATTCACCCCTCCACTTT.

V and J are TRBV27 and TRBJ1-1; maybe TRBD1 (6 bases). V was cut by 6 bases and J by 4 bases, with 15 bases left in between. This CDR3 comprises 14 residues. CDR1 and CDR2 from the germline V gene are MNHEY and SMNVEV (reference sequence). Here the CDR3 DNA reads TGTGCCAGCAGAAGGTCAGGACAGATCACTGAAGCTTTCTTT. Encoded protein: CASRRSGQITEAFF.